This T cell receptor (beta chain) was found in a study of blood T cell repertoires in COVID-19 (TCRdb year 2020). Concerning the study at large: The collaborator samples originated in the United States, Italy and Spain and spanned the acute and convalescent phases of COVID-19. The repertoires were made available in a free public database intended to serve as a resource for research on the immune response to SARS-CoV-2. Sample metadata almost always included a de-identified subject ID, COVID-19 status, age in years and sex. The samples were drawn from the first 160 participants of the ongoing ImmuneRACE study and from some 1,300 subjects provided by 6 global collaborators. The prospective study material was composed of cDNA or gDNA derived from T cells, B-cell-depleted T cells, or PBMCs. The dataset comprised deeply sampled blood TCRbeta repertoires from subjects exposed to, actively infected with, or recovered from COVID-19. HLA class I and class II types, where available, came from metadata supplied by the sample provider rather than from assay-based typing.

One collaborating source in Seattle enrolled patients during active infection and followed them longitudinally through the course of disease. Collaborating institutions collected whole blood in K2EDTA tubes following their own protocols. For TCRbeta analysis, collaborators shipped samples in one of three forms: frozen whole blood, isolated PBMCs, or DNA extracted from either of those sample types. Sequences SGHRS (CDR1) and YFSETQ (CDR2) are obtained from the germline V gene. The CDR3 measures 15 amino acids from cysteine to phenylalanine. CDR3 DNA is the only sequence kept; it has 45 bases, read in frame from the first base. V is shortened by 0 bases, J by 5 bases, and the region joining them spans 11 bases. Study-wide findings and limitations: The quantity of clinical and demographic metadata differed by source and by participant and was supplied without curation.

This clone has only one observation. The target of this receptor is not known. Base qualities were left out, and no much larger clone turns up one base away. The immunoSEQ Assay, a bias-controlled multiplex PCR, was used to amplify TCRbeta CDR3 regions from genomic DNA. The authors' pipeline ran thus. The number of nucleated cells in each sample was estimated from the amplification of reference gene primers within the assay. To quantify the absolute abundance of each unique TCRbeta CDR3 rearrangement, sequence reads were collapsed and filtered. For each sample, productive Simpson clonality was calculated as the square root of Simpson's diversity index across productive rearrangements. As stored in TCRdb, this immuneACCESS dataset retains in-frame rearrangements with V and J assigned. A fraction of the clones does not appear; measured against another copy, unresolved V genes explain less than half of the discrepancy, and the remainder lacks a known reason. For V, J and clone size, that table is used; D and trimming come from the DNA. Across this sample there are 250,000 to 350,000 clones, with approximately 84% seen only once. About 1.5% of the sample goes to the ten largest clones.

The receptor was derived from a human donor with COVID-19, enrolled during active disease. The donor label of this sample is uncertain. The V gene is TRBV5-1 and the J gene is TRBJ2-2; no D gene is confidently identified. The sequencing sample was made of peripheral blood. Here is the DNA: TGCGCCAGCAGCTTGGCAGGCGCACGGACCGGGGAGCTGTTTTTT. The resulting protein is CASSLAGARTGELFF.